One sample yielded the 10 T cell receptor beta chains listed below, sequenced in a study of blood T cell repertoires in COVID-19. Here immunoSEQ multiplex PCR was the method, and the copy in TCRdb shows in-frame clones only, minus some. The sample lists a few hundred thousand clones, around 87% occurring once. Sequencing input: peripheral blood. The receptors were sampled from a man younger than 30 with active or convalescent COVID-19.

This sequence joins TRBV4-2 and TRBJ2-7; TRBD1 agrees at 8 bases. Trimming removed 1 base from V and 7 bases from J; junction bases left unmatched: 18. The CDR3 has 18 residues. Germline values: CDR1 LGHNA, CDR2 YNFKEQ. CDR3 sequence: CASSQVAGPGQGVGEQYF. In DNA form, the CDR3 reads TGTGCCAGCAGCCAAGTCGCGGGCCCCGGACAGGGAGTCGGAGAGCAGTACTTC.

The chain carries TRBV6-5 and TRBJ2-1; weak D call: TRBD1 (6 bases). Germline CDR1 reads MNHEY; CDR2 reads SVGAGI. V lost 8 bases and J 8 bases, leaving 19 bases between the germline ends. The CDR3 is 14 residues long. The CDR3 DNA reads as TGTGCCAGCGGGCCGGACAGAGGGTTTGATGAGCAGTTCTTC. Residues: CASGPDRGFDEQFF.

This chain links TRBV6-5 with TRBJ1-2; the D gene is possibly TRBD1 (5 bases). Trimming removed 0 bases from V and 8 bases from J, with 16 bases in between. Germline-derived CDR1 and CDR2 are MNHEY and SVGAGI. The CDR3 contains 15 residues. In DNA form, the CDR3 reads TGTGCCAGCAGTTACTCGATTAAGGGGCTCCTGGGCTACACCTTC. This gives the protein CASSYSIKGLLGYTF.

The J gene is TRBJ2-5, the V gene TRBV29-1; the D gene is possibly TRBD1 (6 bases). Looked up from germline, CDR1 is SQVTM and CDR2 is ANQGSEA. V was clipped by 7 bases and J by 5 bases, with 17 bases between them. The CDR3 sequence is 13 residues long. CDR3 nucleotide sequence: TGCAGCGGACTTCAGGGGATTGGGGAGACCCAGTACTTC. It translates to CSGLQGIGETQYF.

V and J are TRBV10-3 and TRBJ1-5; TRBD1 is a possible D gene (5 bases). Looked up from germline, CDR1 is ENHRY and CDR2 is SYGVKD. The length of the CDR3 is 13 residues. The V and J ends lost 4 bases and 6 bases respectively, with 10 bases between them. The CDR3 protein is CAISAGLSQPQHF. DNA for the CDR3: TGTGCCATCAGTGCAGGGTTGAGTCAGCCCCAGCATTTT.

The J gene is TRBJ2-7, the V gene TRBV2, with D unresolved. Trimming pared 7 bases from V and 7 bases from J, leaving 14 bases between. CDR3 length equals 12 residues. Germline CDR1 SNHLY, CDR2 FYNNEI. In nucleotides, the CDR3 is TGTGCCAGCAACCTAAATAGCTTGGAGCAGTACTTC. Translated: CASNLNSLEQYF.

The chain has TRBV19 and TRBJ1-5, with D possibly matching TRBD1 (5 bases). This CDR3 comprises 13 residues. With 5 bases removed from V and 3 bases from J, the gap between germline ends came to 8 bases. The germline gives CDR1 LNHDA, CDR2 SQIVND (reference sequence). CDR3 nucleotide sequence: TGTGCCAGTAGTCGACAGATCAATCAGCCCCAGCATTTT. Residues: CASSRQINQPQHF.

CDR3 in DNA: TGTGCCAGCAGGATCGCGGGCGCTGAAAAACTGTTTTTT. It translates to CASRIAGAEKLFF. This chain joins TRBV12-3 or TRBV12-4 and TRBJ1-4; D not certain. The CDR3 has 13 amino acids. V was pared by 6 bases and J by 7 bases, with 12 bases between.

The V call is TRBV20-1, the J call TRBJ2-3; D possibly corresponds to TRBD2 (5 bases). V lost 3 bases to trimming and J lost 10 bases, with 23 bases between them. The CDR3 has 15 residues. Germline values: CDR1 DFQATT, CDR2 SNEGSKA (reference sequence). In DNA, the CDR3 is TGCAGTGCTAGTTTGGCGAATACCCCCGGGGTACCGCAGTATTTT. Translated, it gives CSASLANTPGVPQYF.

The chain couples TRBV30 to TRBJ2-1; the match to TRBD1 covers 7 bases. The ends lost 1 base at V and 8 bases at J; junction bases unmatched: 2. The CDR3 is 12 residues long. Germline V CDR1 and CDR2: GTSNPN, SVGIG (reference sequence). The DNA of the CDR3 is TGTGCCTGGAGTGGCCAGGGGGATGAGCAGTTCTTC. This gives the protein CAWSGQGDEQFF.